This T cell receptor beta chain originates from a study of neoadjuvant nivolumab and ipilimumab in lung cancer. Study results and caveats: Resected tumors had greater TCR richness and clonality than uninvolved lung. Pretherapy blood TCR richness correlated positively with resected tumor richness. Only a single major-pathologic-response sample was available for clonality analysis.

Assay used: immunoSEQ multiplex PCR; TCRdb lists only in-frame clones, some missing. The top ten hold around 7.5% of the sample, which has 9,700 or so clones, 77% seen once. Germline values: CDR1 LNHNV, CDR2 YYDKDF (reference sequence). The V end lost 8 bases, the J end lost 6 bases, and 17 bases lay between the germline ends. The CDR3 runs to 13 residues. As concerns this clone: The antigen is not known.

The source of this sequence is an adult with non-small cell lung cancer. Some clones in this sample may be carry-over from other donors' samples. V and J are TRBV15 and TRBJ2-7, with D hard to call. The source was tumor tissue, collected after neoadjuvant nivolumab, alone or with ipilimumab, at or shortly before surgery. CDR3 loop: CATGTATGSEQYF. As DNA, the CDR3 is TGTGCCACCGGAACAGCTACTGGGTCCGAGCAGTACTTC.